Presented here are 27 T cell receptor beta chains from one specimen sequenced in a study of cytomegalovirus exposure and HLA in healthy donors. The PCR was carried out with 60 Vbeta primers and 13 Jbeta primers. The repertoire was sequenced with immunoSEQ multiplex PCR; TCRdb's copy has only in-frame clones and lacks some. The sample contains around 150,000 clones, 60% to 75% of which appear only once. Sequencing input: PBMCs. These receptors were collected from a woman aged 45-60 years in good health and CMV-seropositive.

The chain carries TRBV28 and TRBJ1-1; D not resolved. The germline gives CDR1 MDHEN, CDR2 SYDVKM. V lost 3 bases and J 3 bases, leaving 11 bases between the germline ends. CDR3 size: 14 residues. The CDR3 DNA is TGTGCCAGCAGTTTGAGGCACCTCGACACTGAAGCTTTCTTT. Protein sequence: CASSLRHLDTEAFF.

J is TRBJ1-2 and V is TRBV6-6; 10 nucleotides line up with TRBD1. This CDR3 spans 14 amino acids. Germline V lookup: CDR1 MNHNY, CDR2 SVGAGI (reference sequence). V gave up 5 bases and J gave up 5 bases; unmatched junction bases: 5. CDR3 sequence reads: CASSTPDRGYGYTF. The CDR3 nucleotides are TGTGCCAGCAGTACACCGGACAGGGGGTATGGCTACACCTTC.

The genes are TRBV27 and TRBJ1-2; TRBD1 aligns across 7 bases. The CDR3 has 17 amino acids. J gave up 4 bases and V 5 bases, and 16 bases lay outside the gene matches. Germline V gene lookup returns CDR1 MNHEY and CDR2 SMNVEV (reference sequence). This CDR3 reads CASSPIAGRQGSYGYTF. CDR3 sequence (DNA): TGTGCCAGCAGTCCTATAGCCGGACGACAGGGTAGCTATGGCTACACCTTC.

The chain links TRBV30 to TRBJ2-3; 8 bases align to TRBD2. The CDR3 is 15 amino acids. Losses at the gene ends were 3 bases for V and 2 bases for J; bases not matched to a gene: 7. The V gene's germline CDR1 is GTSNPN and CDR2 SVGIG (reference sequence). The CDR3 nucleotides read TGTGCCTGGAGGTATCACGGGGGGGCCACAGATACGCAGTATTTT. This codes for CAWRYHGGATDTQYF.

This clone was picked up one time. The gene calls are TRBV5-8 and TRBJ2-3; TRBD1 is a possible D gene (6 bases). V dropped 5 bases and J dropped 4 bases, with 11 bases sitting between them. The CDR3 loop spans 13 amino acids. CDR1 and CDR2 from the germline V gene are SGHTS and YDEGEE. This CDR3 is CASSDTGSDTQYF. In DNA, the CDR3 is TGTGCCAGCAGTGATACAGGGTCAGATACGCAGTATTTT.

CDR3: CASGWGPDNEQFF. In DNA form, the CDR3 reads TGTGCCAGCGGGTGGGGGCCCGACAATGAGCAGTTCTTC. The chain joins TRBV5-6 to TRBJ2-1; TRBD1 is a possible D gene (6 bases). CDR3 length equals 13 residues. V was trimmed by 7 bases and J by 5 bases, leaving 13 bases between them. Looked up from germline, CDR1 is SGHDT and CDR2 is YYEEEE.

Comment on this clone: Other DNA sequences in the sample encode the same CDR3. J is TRBJ2-7 and V is TRBV2; D not resolved. Germline V gene lookup returns CDR1 SNHLY and CDR2 FYNNEI. This CDR3 spans 12 amino acids. Trimming took off 4 bases at V and 1 base at J, with 5 bases between the two ends. As DNA, the CDR3 is TGTGCCAGCAGTGCCGGTTCCTACGAGCAGTACTTC. Protein sequence: CASSAGSYEQYF.

This chain connects TRBV5-1 to TRBJ2-2; TRBD2 agrees at 9 bases. The CDR3 has 15 residues. Germline CDR1 SGHRS, CDR2 YFSETQ. After removal of 0 bases from V and 5 bases from J, the junction contained 2 bases not matched to a gene. The CDR3 loop is CASSLDLAGTGELFF. The DNA of the CDR3 is TGCGCCAGCAGCTTGGACCTAGCGGGAACCGGGGAGCTGTTTTTT.

The chain recombines TRBV2 with TRBJ2-7, with TRBD2 matching 10 bases. The CDR3 spans 15 residues. V was pared by 5 bases and J by 7 bases, with 11 bases of the junction left unmatched. CDR1 SNHLY and CDR2 FYNNEI come from the germline V gene. The CDR3 nucleotides are TGTGCCAGCAGTCAGAGCGGGGGGGCCAATGAGGAGCAGTACTTC. Translated, it gives CASSQSGGANEEQYF. Full variable domain (rest looked up from reference TRBV2 and TRBJ2-7): EPEVTQTPSHQVTQMGQEVILRCVPISNHLYFYWYRQILGQKVEFLVSFYNNEISEKSEIFDDQFSVERPDGSNFTLKIRSTKLEDSAMYFCASSQSGGANEEQYFGPGTRLTVT.

The V call is TRBV2, the J call TRBJ1-1; tentative D call: TRBD1 (6 bases). Between the trimmed V and J ends, which lost 10 bases and 7 bases, there was a span of 16 bases. This CDR3 region has 12 residues. CDR1 and CDR2 from the germline V gene are SNHLY and FYNNEI. Here the CDR3 reads CATSSSGVEAFF. CDR3 sequence (DNA): TGTGCCACCTCCTCGTCAGGGGTTGAAGCTTTCTTT.

The chain employs TRBV2 and TRBJ1-1; 7 bases map to TRBD1. The CDR3 runs 15 residues. The V segment lost 6 bases and the J segment 0 bases; nucleotides outside the gene matches: 7. The germline CDR1 and CDR2 sequences are SNHLY and FYNNEI. CDR3 region: CASSAPTGMNTEAFF. The CDR3 bases are TGTGCCAGCAGCGCGCCGACAGGGATGAACACTGAAGCTTTCTTT.

This rearrangement joins TRBV5-1 to TRBJ2-2, with 11 bases aligning to TRBD1. The germline V gene has CDR1 SGHRS and CDR2 YFSETQ. The CDR3 is 17 residues long. After removal of 7 bases from V and 6 bases from J, the junction contained 14 bases not matched to a gene. The CDR3 DNA follows: TGCGCCAGCTCGGCAGGGACAGGGGGTCCGGGTGCCGGGGAGCTGTTTTTT. Its translation is CASSAGTGGPGAGELFF.

This clone was seen a handful of times. The chain uses TRBV5-1 and TRBJ2-6; 9 bases agree with TRBD1. V dropped 0 bases and J dropped 0; count of bases not matched to a gene: 1. CDR1 is SGHRS, CDR2 YFSETQ, per germline. CDR3 length: 17 residues. In DNA, the CDR3 is TGCGCCAGCAGCTTGGGACAGGGGGTCTCTGGGGCCAACGTCCTGACTTTC. Amino acids: CASSLGQGVSGANVLTF.

The chain uses TRBV5-1 and TRBJ1-4; D is unresolved. The germline CDR1 and CDR2 sequences are SGHRS and YFSETQ. This CDR3 spans 14 amino acids. Trimming removed 0 bases at V and 6 bases at J, with 9 bases between. The CDR3 DNA sequence: TGCGCCAGCAGCTTGGGTTACGGGGATGAAAAACTGTTTTTT. It is translated as CASSLGYGDEKLFF.

V gene TRBV7-2 combines with J gene TRBJ1-4, with D possibly being TRBD1 (6 bases). This CDR3 is built from 15 residues. Germline V CDR1 and CDR2: SGHTA, FQGNSA. The ends were cut back, 5 bases at V and 8 bases at J, with 18 bases in the middle. DNA of the CDR3: TGTGCCAGCAGCCCGACAGGCGGGCTTCAGGAAAAACTGTTTTTT. This gives the protein CASSPTGGLQEKLFF. The full variable domain, with the rest looked up from reference TRBV7-2 and TRBJ1-4, is GAGVSQSPSNKVTEKGKDVELRCDPISGHTALYWYRQSLGQGLEFLIYFQGNSAPDKSGLPSDRFSAERTGGSVSTLTIQRTQQEDSAVYLCASSPTGGLQEKLFFGSGTQLSVL.

The CDR3 DNA is TGCGCCAGCAGAGGAGACGTCTCCTACAATGAGCAGTTCTTC. Translation gives CASRGDVSYNEQFF. This rearrangement joins TRBV5-1 to TRBJ2-1, with D unclear. CDR1 and CDR2 (germline): SGHRS, YFSETQ. The CDR3 spans 14 residues. V lost 5 bases and J lost 0, with 9 bases in between.

The chain combines TRBV7-3 with TRBJ1-1; D uncertain. The CDR3 consists of 14 residues. Germline assignment: CDR1 SGHTA and CDR2 FQGTGA. The V and J ends lost 5 bases and 0 bases respectively, with 10 bases between them. The CDR3 nucleotides read TGTGCCAGCAGCCCCGCCGGGATGAACACTGAAGCTTTCTTT. This sequence encodes CASSPAGMNTEAFF.

This clone was seen just once. The chain carries TRBV4-1 and TRBJ2-3; TRBD2 agrees at 9 bases. CDR3 size: 18 residues. V lost 2 bases to trimming and J lost 0 bases; unmatched junction nucleotides: 9. Per the germline V gene, CDR1 is MGHRA and CDR2 is YSYEKL. The CDR3 loop is CASSQSWLAGGSTDTQYF. The CDR3 DNA sequence: TGCGCCAGCAGCCAAAGTTGGTTGGCGGGGGGGAGCACAGATACGCAGTATTTT.

The chain has TRBV5-1 and TRBJ2-1; TRBD2 is a possible D gene (6 bases). V was trimmed by 0 bases and J by 2 bases, leaving 6 bases between them. Germline V CDR1 and CDR2: SGHRS, YFSETQ. The CDR3 contains 14 residues. The CDR3 region is CASSLGGAYNEQFF. Here the CDR3 DNA reads TGCGCCAGCAGCTTGGGGGGGGCCTACAATGAGCAGTTCTTC.

This clone was seen more than once but under ten times. V and J are TRBV5-1 and TRBJ1-2; D might be TRBD1 (5 bases). The CDR3 sequence is 15 residues long. Germline V lookup: CDR1 SGHRS, CDR2 YFSETQ. Trimming pared 0 bases from V and 5 bases from J, leaving 14 bases between. CDR3 sequence reads: CASSLGAGLGYGYTF. CDR3 in DNA: TGCGCCAGCAGCTTGGGTGCAGGGCTGGGTTATGGCTACACCTTC.

The rearrangement uses TRBV9 and TRBJ2-4; D remains ambiguous. V shed 0 bases and J shed 5 bases, with 12 bases lying between them. The V gene's germline CDR1 is SGDLS and CDR2 YYNGEE. The CDR3 covers 15 residues. Here the CDR3 reads CASSVVGDPQNIQYF. The DNA of the CDR3 is TGTGCCAGCAGCGTAGTTGGAGACCCCCAAAACATTCAGTACTTC. Together with reference TRBV9 and TRBJ2-4, the CDR3 gives the full variable domain: DSGVTQTPKHLITATGQRVTLRCSPRSGDLSVYWYQQSLDQGLQFLIQYYNGEERAKGNILERFSAQQFPDLHSELNLSSLELGDSALYFCASSVVGDPQNIQYFGAGTRLSVL.

In this sample, this clone turned up once. The chain carries TRBV11-2 and TRBJ1-2; no firm D call. The germline V gene encodes CDR1 SGHAT and CDR2 FQNNGV. The CDR3 is 15 residues long. Trimming left V 4 bases short and J 0 bases short, with 12 bases between. The CDR3 sequence is CASSSLGPTNYGYTF. As DNA, the CDR3 is TGTGCCAGCAGCTCCCTGGGCCCTACTAACTATGGCTACACCTTC.

The chain employs TRBV6-1 and TRBJ1-2; weak D call: TRBD1 (5 bases). Germline-derived CDR1 and CDR2 are MNHNS and SASEGT. The CDR3 runs to 13 residues. Trimming left V 4 bases short and J 8 bases short, with 14 bases between. The CDR3 nucleotides are TGTGCCAGCAGTGGCCGAACAGGCCGCGGCTACACCTTC. It translates to CASSGRTGRGYTF.

This clone was found once. Given the absence of the conserved phenylalanine or tryptophan at the CDR3 end, a read error is likely. V usage is TRBV2 and J usage is TRBJ2-2; no definite D call. This CDR3 has 13 amino acids. Trimming removed 4 bases at V and 5 bases at J, with 8 bases between. CDR1 and CDR2 (germline): SNHLY, FYNNEI. CDR3 region: CASSVAATGELFS. The CDR3 DNA sequence: TGTGCCAGCAGTGTGGCAGCGACCGGGGAGCTGTTTTCT.

The chain employs TRBV4-1 and TRBJ2-1; 10 positions match TRBD2. V lost 1 base and J lost 7; bases outside the gene matches: 1. This CDR3 region has 14 residues. CDR1 is MGHRA, CDR2 YSYEKL, per germline. CDR3 in DNA: TGCGCCAGCAGCCAAGTACTAGCGGGGAATGAGCAGTTCTTC. Translated: CASSQVLAGNEQFF.

This clone was counted once. V is TRBV7-9 and J is TRBJ2-5; no definite D call. Germline CDR1 is SEHNR and CDR2 is FQNEAQ (reference sequence). The CDR3 contains 15 residues. V lost 3 bases and J lost 4, with 15 bases in between. The CDR3 loop reads CASSFATPTGETQYF. CDR3 in DNA: TGTGCCAGCAGCTTTGCGACTCCAACGGGAGAGACCCAGTACTTC.

This clone appeared a single time. The CDR3 here is CASSESLYNEQFF. DNA of the CDR3: TGCGCCAGCAGTGAATCCCTCTACAATGAGCAGTTCTTC. This sequence joins TRBV10-1 and TRBJ2-1; D is uncertain. This CDR3 is built from 13 residues. CDR1 and CDR2 from the germline V gene are WNHNN and SYGVQD (reference sequence). V was trimmed by 3 bases and J by 3 bases, leaving 6 bases between them.